The entry below gives a single T cell receptor beta chain sequence along with its context. The data stem from a study of shared clonotypes between healthy human individuals. Sequencing used immunoSEQ multiplex PCR; TCRdb keeps in-frame clones, though not all of them. The sample consists of hundreds of thousands of clones, about 74% of them appearing once. Trimming at V came to 4 bases and at J to 4 bases, leaving 10 bases not matched to a gene. CDR3 length: 18 amino acids. The V gene's germline CDR1 is SGHVS and CDR2 FNYEAQ. The sequenced material came from memory CD4+ T cells sorted from blood. Described subset: CD45RA-negative fraction. This clonotype was obtained from a woman aged 25 to 39 in good health. The chain joins TRBV7-6 to TRBJ2-5, with 15 bases matching TRBD2. The CDR3 DNA reads TGTGCCAGCAGCTCTACGGGACTAGCGGGAGGAGGGGGAGAGACCCAGTACTTC. Translation: CASSSTGLAGGGGETQYF.